These 27 T cell receptor beta chains share one sample of origin, sequenced in a study of T cells in Graves' hyperthyroidism and ophthalmopathy. Amplified regions were TCR beta CDR3 sequences from RNA transcripts. The HTBI set primed first-round TCR CDR3 RT-PCR. Via MiXCR, TCRdb re-called the multiplex PCR reads, giving one row per CDR3 protein. The table includes around 500,000 distinct CDR3 sequences, 13% to 15% detected once. The sample was blood. These receptors were collected from a woman in her late teens or twenties with Graves' hyperthyroidism.

This clonotype showed up many times. The V gene is TRBV9, the J gene TRBJ2-7; no firm D call. The germline V gene encodes CDR1 SGDLS and CDR2 YYNGEE. Trimming removed 0 bases from V and 0 bases from J, with 4 bases in between. The CDR3 runs 13 residues. CDR3: CASSVGISYEQYF. The CDR3 DNA reads TGTGCCAGCAGCGTAGGGATCTCCTACGAGCAGTACTTC.

In this sample, this clonotype turned up many times. The genes are TRBV9 and TRBJ1-3, with 7 bases lining up with TRBD1. The J segment lost 5 bases and the V segment lost 4 bases, leaving 6 bases of the junction unmatched. Germline loops: CDR1 SGDLS, CDR2 YYNGEE. The CDR3 is made up of 14 amino acids. The CDR3 reads CASSQQTGRNTIYF. CDR3 in DNA: TGTGCCAGCAGCCAACAGACAGGGAGAAACACCATATATTTT.

This clonotype was seen ten or more times. The chain has TRBV7-3 and TRBJ2-5, with a weak D call TRBD2 (6 bases). The V end lost 3 bases, the J end lost 1 base, and 12 bases lay between the germline ends. The CDR3 sequence is 15 residues long. Germline CDR1 and CDR2: SGHTA and FQGTGA. DNA of the CDR3: TGTGCCAGCAGCTTTATACCGGGAGCCCAAGAGACCCAGTACTTC. Amino acids: CASSFIPGAQETQYF.

The chain uses TRBV28 and TRBJ2-2; possibly TRBD1 for D (6 bases). The V gene's germline CDR1 is MDHEN and CDR2 SYDVKM. The CDR3 has 15 amino acids. V was shortened by 3 bases and J by 4 bases, with 12 bases between the two germline ends. CDR3 protein: CASSFGGASTGELFF. CDR3 in DNA: TGTGCCAGCAGTTTTGGGGGCGCGAGCACCGGGGAGCTGTTTTTT. Combining the CDR3 with reference TRBV28 and TRBJ2-2 gives the whole variable domain DVKVTQSSRYLVKRTGEKVFLECVQDMDHENMFWYRQDPGLGLRLIYFSYDVKMKEKGDIPEGYSVSREKKERFSLILESASTNQTSMYLCASSFGGASTGELFFGEGSRLTVL.

This clonotype has only a few counts. V gene TRBV6-1 combines with J gene TRBJ1-2, with 7 positions matching TRBD1. The CDR3 contains 14 residues. CDR1 is MNHNS, CDR2 SASEGT, per germline. Trimming at V came to 4 bases and at J to 6 bases, leaving 8 bases not matched to a gene. The CDR3: CASSVDRDLNGYTF. The CDR3 DNA follows: TGTGCCAGCAGTGTCGACAGGGATCTGAATGGCTACACCTTC.

The table lists this clonotype with many counts. This chain uses TRBV5-1 with TRBJ2-5; 7 nucleotides match TRBD2. Losses at the gene ends were 6 bases for V and 4 bases for J; bases not matched to a gene: 9. Germline V gene sequence: CDR1 SGHRS, CDR2 YFSETQ. This CDR3 has 14 residues. The CDR3 DNA is TGCGCCAGCAACTGGCGGGGGAGGGGAGAGACCCAGTACTTC. This codes for CASNWRGRGETQYF. The whole variable domain, filled in from reference TRBV5-1 and TRBJ2-5, reads KAGVTQTPRYLIKTRGQQVTLSCSPISGHRSVSWYQQTPGQGLQFLFEYFSETQRNKGNFPGRFSGRQFSNSRSEMNVSTLELGDSALYLCASNWRGRGETQYFGPGTRLLVL.

This clonotype has at least ten counts. V is TRBV30 and J is TRBJ1-1; D unclear. Trimming cost V 2 bases and J 8 bases, with 9 bases left between them. CDR1 GTSNPN and CDR2 SVGIG come from the germline V gene (reference sequence). This CDR3 has 11 residues. CDR3 in amino acids: CAWSRQPEAFF. Here the CDR3 DNA reads TGTGCCTGGAGTAGGCAGCCCGAAGCTTTCTTT.

This clonotype was found many times. V and J are TRBV24-1 and TRBJ1-5; the D is unclear. The CDR3 sequence is 14 residues long. V was shortened by 3 bases and J by 0 bases, with 5 bases between the two germline ends. Germline values: CDR1 KGHDR, CDR2 SFDVKD. The CDR3 coding sequence is TGTGCCACCAGTGATCTCCATAGCAATCAGCCCCAGCATTTT. This gives the protein CATSDLHSNQPQHF.

This clonotype was seen only a few times. The chain employs TRBV30 and TRBJ2-2; D unresolved. The germline V and J ends were trimmed by 2 bases and 1 base, with 20 bases remaining between them. The CDR3 totals 18 residues. Germline CDR1 and CDR2: GTSNPN and SVGIG (reference sequence). CDR3 bases: TGTGCCTGGAGTAAGCTCTGGAAGAGGTCGGAGAACACCGGGGAGCTGTTTTTT. Translated: CAWSKLWKRSENTGELFF.

This clonotype was detected ten times or more. This sequence joins TRBV28 and TRBJ2-7, with D maybe TRBD1 (6 bases). Germline V CDR1 and CDR2: MDHEN, SYDVKM. CDR3 length equals 15 residues. V lost 5 bases and J lost 2, with 16 bases in between. CDR3 DNA: TGTGCCAGCAGTATCTTGGACAGCGATACCTACGAGCAGTACTTC. This encodes CASSILDSDTYEQYF.

This clonotype appeared many times. The rearrangement links TRBV27 to TRBJ1-1, with no clear D. The CDR3 contains 11 residues. Germline lookup yields CDR1 MNHEY and CDR2 SMNVEV (reference sequence). Trimming took off 4 bases at V and 3 bases at J, with 3 bases between the two ends. CDR3 sequence reads: CASSSYTEAFF. The CDR3 region has the DNA TGTGCCAGCAGTTCGTACACTGAAGCTTTCTTT.

The chain is built from TRBV15 and TRBJ2-3; 14 bases line up with TRBD2. The V gene end was trimmed by 4 bases and the J gene end by 7 bases; junction bases not matched to a gene: 10. Germline assignment: CDR1 LNHNV and CDR2 YYDKDF (reference sequence). The CDR3 length is 17 residues. The CDR3 is CATSTWTSGRTGYTQYF. CDR3 coding DNA: TGTGCCACCAGCACCTGGACTAGCGGGAGGACCGGATATACGCAGTATTTT.

This clonotype was counted only a few times. One end of the junction does not line up with germline, which may come from a read error. This sequence joins TRBV6-1 and TRBJ2-7; the match to TRBD2 covers 13 bases. CDR3 length: 15 residues. CDR1 and CDR2 (germline): MNHNS, SASEGT. CDR3 protein: CASSPGLAGTYEQHF. In nucleotides, the CDR3 is TGTGCCAGCAGTCCGGGACTAGCGGGAACCTACGAGCAGCACTTC.

This rearrangement joins TRBV11-1 to TRBJ1-6; D is uncertain. V was cut by 5 bases and J by 7 bases, with 12 bases left in between. CDR3 size: 14 residues. The germline CDR1 and CDR2 sequences are SGHAT and FQDESV (reference sequence). The CDR3: CASSRRSRNSPLHF. Written as DNA, the CDR3 is TGTGCCAGCAGCCGTCGGAGTAGAAATTCACCCCTCCACTTT.

This clonotype was recorded at least ten times. The chain is built from TRBV4-1 and TRBJ2-3; no clear D. The CDR3 is 16 amino acids. Trimming removed 1 base from V and 2 bases from J, with 13 bases in between. Germline values: CDR1 MGHRA, CDR2 YSYEKL. DNA for the CDR3: TGCGCCAGCAGCCAAGTTAGGGCTCGTACCACAGATACGCAGTATTTT. Translating gives CASSQVRARTTDTQYF.

This clonotype was seen a handful of times. The J gene is TRBJ2-5, the V gene TRBV5-1; 8 nucleotides match TRBD1. Germline V lookup: CDR1 SGHRS, CDR2 YFSETQ. The CDR3 is made up of 14 amino acids. V trimming: 6 bases; J trimming: 2 bases; junction bases outside the gene matches: 6. The CDR3 spells CASTLDRAQETQYF. DNA for the CDR3: TGCGCCAGCACCCTGGACAGGGCACAAGAGACCCAGTACTTC.

This clonotype was seen ten or more times. The chain employs TRBV19 and TRBJ2-1; 8 bases fit TRBD2. V lost 4 bases and J lost 1; bases outside the gene matches: 9. This CDR3 contains 17 residues. CDR1 and CDR2 from the germline V gene are LNHDA and SQIVND (reference sequence). CDR3 amino acids: CASSTPGLVGSYNEQFF. As DNA, the CDR3 is TGTGCCAGTAGTACGCCGGGACTAGTTGGGTCCTACAATGAGCAGTTCTTC.

This chain links TRBV19 with TRBJ1-6; TRBD1 aligns across 10 bases. Trimming cost V 2 bases and J 5 bases; bases outside gene matches: 6. Germline V gene data show CDR1 as LNHDA and CDR2 as SQIVND (reference sequence). This CDR3 spans 17 amino acids. The CDR3 bases are TGTGCCAGTAGTATATGGCTGACAGGGGGCAATAATTCACCCCTCCACTTT. The encoded protein is CASSIWLTGGNNSPLHF.

This clonotype was seen many times. This chain joins TRBV12-3 or TRBV12-4 and TRBJ2-1; TRBD2 matches at 12 bases. The CDR3 consists of 15 residues. J was trimmed by 9 bases and V by 6 bases; bases with no gene match: 9. In DNA, the CDR3 is TGTGCCAGCAGCTACAGACTAGCGGGAGTGGGTGAGCAGTTCTTC. Amino acid sequence: CASSYRLAGVGEQFF.

There are a few counts of this clonotype. J is TRBJ2-3 and V is TRBV5-1, with unresolved D. The CDR3 covers 11 residues. V lost 0 bases and J lost 14, with 10 bases in between. Germline V CDR1 and CDR2: SGHRS, YFSETQ. Written as DNA, the CDR3 is TGCGCCAGCAGCTTGGACTTGAAGCGGTATTTT. It codes for CASSLDLKRYF.

This clonotype came up a few times. CDR3 bases: TGTGCCAGCAGTTCCCTTCAGGGGCGAGCCTCTGGGGCCAACGTCCTGACTTTC. It is translated as CASSSLQGRASGANVLTF. The chain recombines TRBV28 with TRBJ2-6; D might be TRBD1 (6 bases). V was shortened by 4 bases and J by 0 bases, with 16 bases between the two germline ends. The CDR3 has 18 residues. The V gene's germline CDR1 is MDHEN and CDR2 SYDVKM.

This clonotype was seen repeatedly, ten times or more. The chain carries TRBV20-1 and TRBJ2-1; 8 nucleotides align to TRBD2. The V segment lost 0 bases and the J segment 8 bases; nucleotides outside the gene matches: 9. The CDR3 runs to 15 residues. Germline CDR1 is DFQATT and CDR2 is SNEGSKA (reference sequence). The CDR3 is CSARDFRGRKDEQFF. The CDR3, as DNA: TGCAGTGCTAGAGATTTCCGCGGGAGGAAGGATGAGCAGTTCTTC.

This clonotype was recorded at least ten times. The J gene is TRBJ2-3, the V gene TRBV5-6; 9 nucleotides align to TRBD2. After removal of 4 bases from V and 4 bases from J, the junction contained 10 bases not matched to a gene. Per germline, CDR1 SGHDT and CDR2 YYEEEE. CDR3 size: 16 residues. As DNA, the CDR3 is TGTGCCAGCAGCCCTCTGGCGGGAGGGACCGCAGATACGCAGTATTTT. Protein: CASSPLAGGTADTQYF.

At least ten counts were recorded for this clonotype. The rearrangement joins TRBV2 to TRBJ2-5, with 7 bases lining up with TRBD2. There are 13 residues in the CDR3. Germline trimming cut 8 bases from V and 4 bases from J; bases unmatched to any gene: 7. Germline V gene sequence: CDR1 SNHLY, CDR2 FYNNEI. CDR3 nucleotide sequence: TGTGCCAGCGATAAGCGGGACGCAGAGACCCAGTACTTC. This gives the protein CASDKRDAETQYF.

This clonotype has a count of ten or more. The chain uses TRBV27 and TRBJ2-7; possibly TRBD2 for D (5 bases). CDR1 is MNHEY, CDR2 SMNVEV, per germline (reference sequence). Trimming pared 4 bases from V and 4 bases from J, leaving 11 bases between. This CDR3 is built from 13 residues. This CDR3 reads CASSYLPGYEQYV. As DNA, the CDR3 is TGTGCCAGCAGTTACCTTCCGGGGTACGAGCAGTACGTC.

This clonotype has ten or more counts. This chain links TRBV29-1 with TRBJ2-2; TRBD2 matches at 8 bases. From germline, CDR1 is SQVTM and CDR2 ANQGSEA. This CDR3 contains 14 residues. The J segment lost 1 base and the V segment lost 4 bases, leaving 2 bases of the junction unmatched. CDR3 sequence reads: CSVGREVNTGELFF. In DNA form, the CDR3 reads TGCAGCGTTGGGCGGGAGGTGAACACCGGGGAGCTGTTTTTT.

The CDR3: CSASNRDRVSGELFF. DNA of the CDR3: TGCAGTGCTAGTAACAGGGACAGGGTGTCCGGGGAGCTGTTTTTT. The chain couples TRBV20-1 to TRBJ2-2; 9 bases align to TRBD1. V was clipped by 3 bases and J by 6 bases; unmatched bases: 8. The CDR3 spans 15 residues. Germline CDR1 reads DFQATT; CDR2 reads SNEGSKA (reference sequence).